This T cell receptor beta chain was sequenced in a study of cytomegalovirus exposure and HLA in healthy donors. Regarding this clone: What it binds is unknown.

CDR3 length equals 15 residues. Germline CDR1 and CDR2: SGHRS and YFSETQ. The V and J ends lost 3 bases and 4 bases, in that order; junction bases with no gene match: 5. Findings and limits, study-wide: A previous analysis found most TCR beta V segments productive roughly 90% or roughly 30% of the time. The CMV antigen specificity of a few CMV-associated chains was confirmed through in vitro analysis. TCR beta chain V- and J-gene trimming was linked, in a later analysis, to a missense variant in DCLRE1C.

PCR primers comprised 60 Vbeta and 13 Jbeta primers. TCRdb keeps only in-frame clones here, not all; method: immunoSEQ multiplex PCR. Here the sample spans around 250,000 clones, 80% to 85% being singletons. V and J are TRBV5-1 and TRBJ2-5, with TRBD2 identical over 11 bases. Source material: PBMCs. The receptor was isolated from a woman aged 60-70 years in good health and CMV-seropositive. CDR3 loop: CASSSASGRRETQYF. The CDR3 region has the DNA TGCGCCAGCAGCTCTGCTAGCGGGAGGAGAGAGACCCAGTACTTC.